This TCR beta chain was sequenced for a study of T-cell reconstitution after alpha-beta-depleted transplantation in children. Notes on the study in general: Reports say that about two months after transplant, the alpha-beta T cells came out of several hundred graft clones that had expanded. It was surviving recipient T cells and thymic progenitors that gave some patients high TCRbeta diversity at day 60. T-cell counts and diversity were attributed mostly to newly produced T cells one year after transplant.

This clonotype has only a few counts. Its specificity is unknown. Unique molecular identifiers were incorporated into the prepared TCRbeta library. TCRdb itself ran the PCR reads through MiXCR, one entry per CDR3 protein. The data contain hundreds of thousands of distinct CDR3 sequences, about 21% of them singletons. With 6 bases removed from V and 4 bases from J, the gap between germline ends came to 15 bases. CDR3 length: 14 residues. This chain uses TRBV12-3 or TRBV12-4 with TRBJ1-1; tentatively, D is TRBD1 (6 bases). The sequence came from a boy younger than two who had a stem cell transplant for acute myeloid leukemia, so the T cells may come from the graft donor. Sequenced material: PBMCs, mostly from graft donor cells, taken 360 days after TCRalphabeta/CD19-depleted stem cell transplant. CDR3 region: CASSPPTGTTEAFF. DNA of the CDR3: TGTGCCAGCAGCCCCCCTACAGGGACCACTGAAGCTTTCTTT.